Listed below are T cell receptor beta chains from one sample, sequenced in a study of cytomegalovirus exposure and HLA in healthy donors. Assay: immunoSEQ multiplex PCR; the TCRdb copy retains only in-frame clones and omits some. The table records some 90,000 clones, roughly four fifths of them present only once. The sample consisted of PBMCs. These TCRs come from a human donor in good health. Each CDR3 is given with its conserved first and last residue. The D gene is left open where the match is weak. Not all rows give a size; the values are once, few, many and, for expanded clones, a class.

J: TRBJ2-2; V: TRBV6-4; size: NA; D: TRBD2; DNA: TGTGCCAGCAGCCCACTAGCGGGGGCCACGAACACCGGGGAGCTGTTTTTT; CDR3: CASSPLAGATNTGELFF
J: TRBJ2-5; V: TRBV19; size: NA; D: NA; DNA: TGTGCCAGTAGTCCGCTCACGGGGGGCGAAGAGACCCAGTACTTC; CDR3: CASSPLTGGEETQYF
J: TRBJ1-1; V: TRBV19; size: NA; D: NA; DNA: TGTGCCAGCCTTGGGCCTTCCGGGGGCACTGAAGCTTTCTTT; CDR3: CASLGPSGGTEAFF
J: TRBJ2-7; V: TRBV7-2; size: few; D: NA; DNA: TGTGCCAGCAGCTACGGAGGTTCCTACGAGCAGTACTTC; CDR3: CASSYGGSYEQYF
J: TRBJ1-1; V: TRBV19; size: NA; D: TRBD1; DNA: TGTGCCAGTAGTACCCGATTCCGGGACAGGGAGGAAAGTACTGAAGCTTTCTTT; CDR3: CASSTRFRDREESTEAFF
J: TRBJ2-7; V: TRBV4-2; size: NA; D: NA; DNA: TGTGCCAGCAGCCAAGGTCGGTCTTACGAGCAGTACTTC; CDR3: CASSQGRSYEQYF
J: TRBJ1-1; V: TRBV19; size: few; D: TRBD1; DNA: TGTGCCAGTAGTGTCGGGACAGGGCGTGAAGCTTTCTTT; CDR3: CASSVGTGREAFF
J: TRBJ1-1; V: TRBV19; size: NA; D: TRBD1; DNA: TGTGCCAGTAACCCGGGACAGGGGGCCATGAACACTGAAGCTTTCTTT; CDR3: CASNPGQGAMNTEAFF
J: TRBJ1-3; V: TRBV2; size: few; D: NA; DNA: TGTGCCAGCAGGAGGCCCACCTCTGGAAACACCATATATTTT; CDR3: CASRRPTSGNTIYF
J: TRBJ2-1; V: TRBV5-1; size: NA; D: NA; DNA: TGCGCCAGCAGCAAGGACAGCAGCTCCTACAATGAGCAGTTCTTC; CDR3: CASSKDSSSYNEQFF
J: TRBJ2-7; V: TRBV29-1; size: NA; D: TRBD1; DNA: TGCAGCGTGTGTCCCGGGACAGCCTACGAGCAGTACTTC; CDR3: CSVCPGTAYEQYF
J: TRBJ2-2; V: TRBV28; size: NA; D: NA; DNA: TGTGCCAGCAGTTTAGCCGGTCAGGGGAACACCGGGGAGCTGTTTTTT; CDR3: CASSLAGQGNTGELFF
J: TRBJ2-7; V: TRBV4-3; size: NA; D: NA; DNA: TGCGCCAGCAGCCAAGGTCGAGGCGGTGCCTACGAGCAGTACTTC; CDR3: CASSQGRGGAYEQYF
J: TRBJ1-2; V: TRBV6-5; size: NA; D: NA; DNA: TGTGCCAGCAGTTACTCGAATCTGGGCAACTATGGCTACACCTTC; CDR3: CASSYSNLGNYGYTF
J: TRBJ2-2; V: TRBV6-4; size: once; D: TRBD2; DNA: TGTGCCAGCAGTGTTCTAGCGGGAGCTACCGGGGAGCTGTTTTTT; CDR3: CASSVLAGATGELFF
J: TRBJ1-1; V: TRBV7-2; size: once; D: TRBD1; DNA: TGTGCCAGCAGCCCACAGGGGCGGAGGACTGAAGCTTTCTTT; CDR3: CASSPQGRRTEAFF
J: TRBJ1-2; V: TRBV20-1; size: NA; D: TRBD1; DNA: TGCAGGGGGGACAGGTCGTTTGGCTACACCTTC; CDR3: CRGDRSFGYTF
J: TRBJ2-5; V: TRBV7-3; size: NA; D: NA; DNA: TGTGCCAGCAGCCCTCAGGGTGGTGAGACCCAGTACTTC; CDR3: CASSPQGGETQYF
J: TRBJ1-4; V: TRBV28; size: NA; D: NA; DNA: TGTGCCAGCACCCCACATAAAAATCTAGGCGAAAAACTGTTTTTT; CDR3: CASTPHKNLGEKLFF
J: TRBJ1-5; V: TRBV21-1; size: NA; D: NA; DNA: TGTGCCAGCAGCAAAAAGGAGTCTCGACAGCCCCAGCATTTT; CDR3: CASSKKESRQPQHF
J: TRBJ1-2; V: TRBV18; size: NA; D: TRBD1; DNA: TGTGCCAGCTCACCAGGACAGGCCCCCGGCGGGGGCTACACCTTC; CDR3: CASSPGQAPGGGYTF
J: TRBJ1-1; V: TRBV7-8; size: NA; D: TRBD1; DNA: TGTGCCAGCAGCCGGGCCCCGATGAGGACAGGGAGAGCTAGGGCTGAAGCTTTCTTT; CDR3: CASSRAPMRTGRARAEAFF
J: TRBJ2-5; V: TRBV4-1; size: NA; D: NA; DNA: TGCGCCAGCAGCCTCCACCGTGGCCGCCAAGAGACCCAGTACTTC; CDR3: CASSLHRGRQETQYF
J: TRBJ2-3; V: TRBV4-3; size: NA; D: TRBD2; DNA: TGCGCCAGCAGCCAAGATCAGGTACTAGCGGTTAGCACAGATACGCAGTATTTT; CDR3: CASSQDQVLAVSTDTQYF
J: TRBJ2-1; V: TRBV11-2; size: once; D: NA; DNA: TGTGCCAGCAGCTCTTTAGGGGCCCCCTACAATGAGCAGTTCTTC; CDR3: CASSSLGAPYNEQFF
J: TRBJ2-2; V: TRBV19; size: once; D: TRBD1; DNA: TGTGCCAGTAGTCTTCTAGGGACAGACACCGGGGAGCTGTTTTTT; CDR3: CASSLLGTDTGELFF
J: TRBJ1-1; V: TRBV7-2; size: NA; D: NA; DNA: TGTGCCAGCAGTGTAGCGGGGAGGAACACTGAAGCTTTCTTT; CDR3: CASSVAGRNTEAFF
J: TRBJ1-3; V: TRBV7-2; size: NA; D: NA; DNA: TGTGCCAGCAGCGGCAGGGGAGCTGGAAACACCATATATTTT; CDR3: CASSGRGAGNTIYF
J: TRBJ2-7; V: TRBV6-1; size: once; D: TRBD1; DNA: TGTGCCAGCAGTGAAGTGGACAGGGGACCCTACGAGCAGTACTTC; CDR3: CASSEVDRGPYEQYF
J: TRBJ2-7; V: TRBV27; size: NA; D: NA; DNA: TGTGCCAGCAGAGACAGGAGCTCCTACGAGCAGTACTTC; CDR3: CASRDRSSYEQYF
J: TRBJ2-7; V: TRBV21-1; size: NA; D: NA; DNA: TGTGCCAGCACCTCAGTAGCGGGAGGCCACTACGAGCAGTACTTC; CDR3: CASTSVAGGHYEQYF
J: TRBJ2-1; V: TRBV7-3; size: NA; D: TRBD2; DNA: TGTGCCAGCAGCCTTTCTAGCGGGAGTGGGGATGAGCAGTTCTTC; CDR3: CASSLSSGSGDEQFF
J: TRBJ2-1; V: TRBV9; size: NA; D: NA; DNA: TGTGCCAGCAGCCCCGACACTCTCCCCGTCAATGAGCAGTTCTTC; CDR3: CASSPDTLPVNEQFF
J: TRBJ1-1; V: TRBV27; size: NA; D: NA; DNA: TGTGCCAGCAGTTCAGGGGCGGTTGAAGCTTTCTTT; CDR3: CASSSGAVEAFF
J: TRBJ2-3; V: TRBV19; size: NA; D: NA; DNA: TGTGCCAGCTCGCCGGACTACACAGATACGCAGTATTTT; CDR3: CASSPDYTDTQYF
J: TRBJ2-7; V: TRBV5-6; size: NA; D: TRBD1; DNA: TGTGCCAGCAGCTTGGACAGGGGCTACGAGCAGTACTTC; CDR3: CASSLDRGYEQYF
J: TRBJ2-7; V: TRBV28; size: NA; D: TRBD2; DNA: TGTGCCAGCAGTCCTATGACTAGCGGGAGCTCCTACGAGCAGTACTTC; CDR3: CASSPMTSGSSYEQYF
J: TRBJ1-5; V: TRBV6-1; size: NA; D: TRBD1; DNA: TGTGCCAGCAGTGAACCCACAGGGGGCCTGGATCAGCCCCAGCATTTT; CDR3: CASSEPTGGLDQPQHF
J: TRBJ2-3; V: TRBV11-1; size: NA; D: TRBD1; DNA: TGTGCCAGCAGTTACCAGGGGGCAACAGATACGCAGTATTTT; CDR3: CASSYQGATDTQYF
J: TRBJ2-7; V: TRBV1; size: few; D: NA; DNA: TGCACCAGCAGCCAAGATAGTAGGGGGCGATCCTACGAGCAGTACTTC; CDR3: CTSSQDSRGRSYEQYF
J: TRBJ2-3; V: TRBV6-4; size: NA; D: TRBD2; DNA: TGTGCCAGCAGTTCGACTAGCGGGGGGGCAGATACGCAGTATTTT; CDR3: CASSSTSGGADTQYF